Shown below are 32 T cell receptor beta chains from a single sample sequenced in a study of PD-1 blockade in classical Hodgkin lymphoma. Relapse after autologous stem cell transplantation occurred in every patient, and brentuximab vedotin exposure varied. Some clones are missing from TCRdb's copy, which holds only in-frame ones; the method was immunoSEQ multiplex PCR. Here the sample spans tens of thousands of clones, roughly nine tenths being singletons. Sequencing was performed on peripheral blood mononuclear cells (PBMCs), taken at baseline. The receptors were gathered from a human donor with classical Hodgkin lymphoma.

The chain recombines TRBV19 with TRBJ2-7, with D unclear. This CDR3 has 11 residues. Trimming took off 7 bases at V and 7 bases at J, with 11 bases between the two ends. Germline V gives CDR1 LNHDA, CDR2 SQIVND (reference sequence). CDR3 region: CASIPFWEQYF. DNA of the CDR3: TGTGCCAGTATCCCTTTTTGGGAGCAGTACTTC.

The chain links TRBV6-5 to TRBJ1-2; no clear D gene. This CDR3 comprises 13 residues. Germline-derived CDR1 and CDR2 are MNHEY and SVGAGI. V dropped 2 bases and J dropped 4 bases, with 8 bases sitting between them. The DNA of the CDR3 is TGTGCCAGCAGTTACAGGGTGGGCTATGGCTACACCTTC. It is translated as CASSYRVGYGYTF.

This clone showed up just a few times. V and J are TRBV6-5 and TRBJ1-1; D remains ambiguous. The germline V and J ends were trimmed by 6 bases and 4 bases, with 12 bases remaining between them. The germline V gene has CDR1 MNHEY and CDR2 SVGAGI. The CDR3 has 13 amino acids. In DNA form, the CDR3 reads TGTGCCAGCAGCGAAGAAGGATCCACTGAAGCTTTCTTT. It is translated as CASSEEGSTEAFF.

This clone has only a few counts. The chain couples TRBV19 to TRBJ2-7; D may be TRBD1 or TRBD2 (5 bases each). This CDR3 is 19 amino acids long. The ends were cut back, 5 bases at V and 4 bases at J, with 30 bases in the middle. Germline CDR1 and CDR2: LNHDA and SQIVND (reference sequence). CDR3 sequence reads: CASSYGTGVWARATYEQYF. The CDR3 DNA is TGTGCCAGTAGTTACGGGACCGGAGTGTGGGCTAGGGCCACATACGAGCAGTACTTC.

The rearrangement uses TRBV27 and TRBJ2-1; D is uncertain. Between the trimmed V and J ends, which lost 4 bases and 11 bases, there was a span of 15 bases. This CDR3 contains 13 residues. CDR1 is MNHEY and CDR2 is SMNVEV in the germline V gene (reference sequence). The CDR3 spells CASSYAGQTQQFF. The CDR3 DNA reads as TGTGCCAGCAGTTACGCAGGCCAAACACAGCAGTTCTTC.

The rearrangement uses TRBV5-1 and TRBJ2-7; D might be TRBD1 (6 bases). Trimming took off 0 bases at V and 1 base at J, with 8 bases between the two ends. There are 14 residues in the CDR3. Per germline, CDR1 SGHRS and CDR2 YFSETQ. CDR3 sequence reads: CASSLGDKSYEQYF. For the CDR3, the DNA is TGCGCCAGCAGCTTGGGGGACAAATCCTACGAGCAGTACTTC.

This rearrangement joins TRBV14 to TRBJ2-1, with 7 bases that match TRBD2. The CDR3 sequence is 12 residues long. The V gene's germline CDR1 is SGHDN and CDR2 FVKESK. Trimming at V came to 4 bases and at J to 11 bases, leaving 5 bases not matched to a gene. The CDR3 nucleotides read TGTGCCAGCAGCCCTCCGGGACTAAAGCAGTTCTTC. Translated: CASSPPGLKQFF. Looking up the rest from reference TRBV14 and TRBJ2-1 gives the full variable domain: EAGVTQFPSHSVIEKGQTVTLRCDPISGHDNLYWYRRVMGKEIKFLLHFVKESKQDESGMPNNRFLAERTGGTYSTLKVQPAELEDSGVYFCASSPPGLKQFFGPGTRLTVL.

V gene TRBV7-9 combines with J gene TRBJ1-5; D gene unclear. V was pared by 4 bases and J by 3 bases, with 7 bases between. Per the germline V gene, CDR1 is SEHNR and CDR2 is FQNEAQ (reference sequence). This CDR3 contains 13 residues. This chain's CDR3 is CASSSDPNQPQHF. DNA of the CDR3: TGTGCCAGCAGCTCAGACCCCAATCAGCCCCAGCATTTT. Combining the CDR3 with reference TRBV7-9 and TRBJ1-5 gives the whole variable domain DTGVSQNPRHKITKRGQNVTFRCDPISEHNRLYWYRQTLGQGPEFLTYFQNEAQLEKSRLLSDRFSAERPKGSFSTLEIQRTEQGDSAMYLCASSSDPNQPQHFGDGTRLSIL.

The chain is built from TRBV4-1 and TRBJ2-4; D remains unclear. Germline CDR1 MGHRA, CDR2 YSYEKL. Trimming took off 0 bases at V and 1 base at J, with 4 bases between the two ends. This CDR3 has 14 amino acids. Here the CDR3 reads CASSQDDAKNIQYF. CDR3 DNA sequence: TGCGCCAGCAGCCAAGACGATGCCAAAAACATTCAGTACTTC.

J is TRBJ1-3 and V is TRBV7-9, with no clear D. Germline CDR1 is SEHNR and CDR2 is FQNEAQ (reference sequence). V lost 2 bases to trimming and J lost 0 bases, with 11 bases between them. This CDR3 is 16 amino acids long. CDR3 amino acids: CASSLSPESSGNTIYF. The DNA of the CDR3 is TGTGCCAGCAGCTTAAGCCCCGAGAGCTCTGGAAACACCATATATTTT.

The chain joins TRBV21-1 to TRBJ2-5. TRBV21-1 constitutes a pseudogene. The CDR3 runs to 13 residues. The CDR3 spells CASSKAALETQYF. The DNA of the CDR3 is TGTGCCAGCAGCAAAGCCGCCCTAGAGACCCAGTACTTC.

Turning to this clone: At one of its ends the junction is not consistent with the germline gene, which may arise from a read error. The V and J genes are TRBV7-7 and TRBJ2-3, with a possible D match to TRBD2 (7 bases). CDR3 length: 14 amino acids. CDR1 and CDR2 from the germline V gene are SSHAT and FNYEAQ (reference sequence). The CDR3 DNA sequence: TGTGCTAGCAGCTGGCGGGGGCCGGAAGATACGCAGTATTTT. Residues: CASSWRGPEDTQYF.

The CDR3 nucleotides read TGTGCCATCAGCAGGGCCAGCGAGCAGTACTTC. Amino acids: CAISRASEQYF. The chain is built from TRBV10-3 and TRBJ2-7, with D possibly being TRBD1 (5 bases). CDR3 size: 11 residues. In germline, CDR1 is ENHRY, CDR2 SYGVKD. The ends were cut back, 6 bases at V and 6 bases at J, with 9 bases in the middle.

The V call is TRBV11-2, the J call TRBJ1-2; 8 bases fit TRBD1. CDR1 is SGHAT, CDR2 FQNNGV, per germline. V lost 1 base and J lost 8; bases outside the gene matches: 15. CDR3 size: 17 residues. CDR3 protein: CASSLVIDDRGFYGYTF. DNA of the CDR3: TGTGCCAGCAGCTTAGTTATTGATGACAGGGGATTTTACGGCTACACCTTC.

The rearrangement uses TRBV11-1 and TRBJ2-3; D not certain. Trimming removed 5 bases at V and 1 base at J, with 10 bases between. The CDR3 runs 14 residues. CDR1 and CDR2 (germline): SGHAT, FQDESV (reference sequence). The CDR3 coding sequence is TGTGCCAGCAGCAATACCTCGCGCACAGATACGCAGTATTTT. Its protein product is CASSNTSRTDTQYF.

In this sample, this clone turned up a few times. V and J are TRBV6-6 and TRBJ2-1; D call uncertain. This CDR3 has 13 residues. Germline-derived CDR1 and CDR2 are MNHNY and SVGAGI (reference sequence). The ends were cut back, 0 bases at V and 7 bases at J, with 7 bases in the middle. CDR3: CASSYSNQNEQFF. DNA for the CDR3: TGTGCCAGCAGTTACTCGAATCAGAATGAGCAGTTCTTC.

The V and J genes are TRBV5-6 and TRBJ1-5; weak D call: TRBD1 (5 bases). Germline V gene data show CDR1 as SGHDT and CDR2 as YYEEEE. Trimming cost V 1 base and J 2 bases, with 13 bases left between them. The CDR3 sequence is 16 residues long. DNA for the CDR3: TGTGCCAGCAGCTTGTCAGGGTCGGAGGGCAATCAGCCCCAGCATTTT. The encoded protein is CASSLSGSEGNQPQHF.

This clone was seen only once. The chain employs TRBV13 and TRBJ1-2, with 7 bases matching TRBD1. J gave up 7 bases and V 3 bases, and 20 bases lay outside the gene matches. Per germline, CDR1 PRHDT and CDR2 FYEKMQ (reference sequence). CDR3 length: 18 residues. CDR3 in amino acids: CASSLTTGLLSLSFGYTF. The CDR3 DNA follows: TGTGCCAGCAGCTTGACGACAGGGCTCCTATCTCTTAGTTTTGGCTACACCTTC.

In its sample, this clone was seen once. The V and J genes are TRBV7-9 and TRBJ2-3, with D tentatively TRBD1 (5 bases). This CDR3 comprises 15 residues. V gave up 0 bases and J gave up 11 bases, with 18 bases separating them. Germline V lookup: CDR1 SEHNR, CDR2 FQNEAQ (reference sequence). DNA of the CDR3: TGTGCCAGCAGCTTAGCCGAAGGCCCCCCAGGGAAGCAGTATTTT. Translating gives CASSLAEGPPGKQYF.

The chain couples TRBV18 to TRBJ2-7, with 7 bases lining up with TRBD1. The CDR3 spans 13 residues. Germline V CDR1 and CDR2: KGHSH, LQKENI. Trimming at V came to 6 bases and at J to 5 bases, leaving 7 bases not matched to a gene. CDR3 nucleotides: TGTGCCAGCTCTACAGGGGACGAGAACGAGCAGTACTTC. Protein: CASSTGDENEQYF.

The chain combines TRBV6-5 with TRBJ1-1; D is possibly TRBD1 (6 bases). V lost 6 bases to trimming and J lost 0 bases, with 11 bases between them. Per the germline V gene, CDR1 is MNHEY and CDR2 is SVGAGI. CDR3 length equals 14 residues. CDR3 DNA sequence: TGTGCCAGCAGCTTACAGGGAATGAACACTGAAGCTTTCTTT. Translated, it gives CASSLQGMNTEAFF.

CDR3 protein: CASSPLSPGAGGETQYF. The CDR3 region has the DNA TGTGCCAGCAGCCCCTTGAGTCCGGGGGCGGGCGGAGAGACCCAGTACTTC. The genes are TRBV5-6 and TRBJ2-5, with D perhaps matching TRBD1 or TRBD2 (6 bases each). The V end lost 4 bases, the J end lost 4 bases, and 23 bases lay between the germline ends. Germline V lookup: CDR1 SGHDT, CDR2 YYEEEE. This CDR3 comprises 17 residues.

This clone was recorded at least ten times. The V gene is TRBV10-1, the J gene TRBJ2-3; 7 nucleotides agree with TRBD2. CDR3 length: 15 residues. Trimming cost V 2 bases and J 2 bases; bases outside gene matches: 4. In germline, CDR1 is WNHNN, CDR2 SYGVQD (reference sequence). CDR3 in amino acids: CASSEAGEVTDTQYF. CDR3 sequence (DNA): TGCGCCAGCAGTGAGGCGGGGGAGGTCACAGATACGCAGTATTTT.

V gene TRBV18 combines with J gene TRBJ1-1; TRBD1 is a possible D gene (5 bases). This CDR3 region has 13 residues. The V end was cut by 3 bases, the J end by 6 bases, with 11 bases between. Germline V gives CDR1 KGHSH, CDR2 LQKENI. The CDR3 DNA reads as TGTGCCAGCTCACCCCGGGGGGACGCTGAAGCTTTCTTT. This sequence encodes CASSPRGDAEAFF.

The rearrangement links TRBV20-1 to TRBJ2-5; D not certain. Trimming pared 1 base from V and 5 bases from J, leaving 5 bases between. This CDR3 region has 11 residues. Germline-derived CDR1 and CDR2 are DFQATT and SNEGSKA (reference sequence). CDR3 nucleotides: TGCAGTGCTAGAGCTAGGGAGACCCAGTACTTC. Amino acid sequence: CSARARETQYF.

The chain combines TRBV4-2 with TRBJ1-4; unclear D gene. The CDR3 extends over 15 amino acids. Germline V gene sequence: CDR1 LGHNA, CDR2 YNFKEQ. The germline V and J ends were trimmed by 1 base and 4 bases, with 10 bases remaining between them. In DNA form, the CDR3 reads TGTGCCAGCAGCCAAGTTAAGACGAATAATGAAAAACTGTTTTTT. It yields the protein CASSQVKTNNEKLFF.

This chain joins TRBV19 and TRBJ1-6; D is perhaps TRBD1 (5 bases). Germline assignment: CDR1 LNHDA and CDR2 SQIVND (reference sequence). This CDR3 spans 14 amino acids. V lost 0 bases and J lost 15, with 15 bases in between. In DNA, the CDR3 is TGTGCCAGTAGTATAGATCGGAACACAGGTCTCCTCCACTTT. Translation gives CASSIDRNTGLLHF.

The rearrangement links TRBV5-1 to TRBJ1-1; no definite D call. V gave up 3 bases and J gave up 3 bases, with 9 bases separating them. The CDR3 is made up of 13 amino acids. Looked up from germline, CDR1 is SGHRS and CDR2 is YFSETQ. The CDR3 sequence is CASSSPRDTEAFF. The CDR3 DNA sequence: TGCGCCAGCAGCTCCCCCCGGGACACTGAAGCTTTCTTT.

This sequence joins TRBV10-3 and TRBJ2-7; 9 positions match TRBD1. The CDR3 length is 13 residues. In germline, CDR1 is ENHRY, CDR2 SYGVKD. Trimming took 6 bases from V and 3 from J; bases not matched to a gene: 3. In DNA, the CDR3 is TGTGCCATCAGGACAGGGGGAAACTACGAGCAGTACTTC. Translating gives CAIRTGGNYEQYF.

This chain connects TRBV30 to TRBJ1-6, with D perhaps matching TRBD1 (5 bases). Germline assignment: CDR1 GTSNPN and CDR2 SVGIG (reference sequence). The CDR3 spans 17 residues. V was pared by 2 bases and J by 3 bases, with 17 bases between. CDR3 coding DNA: TGTGCCTGGAGTCCGGACCGGGACGCCTTCTATAATTCACCCCTCCACTTT. Translating gives CAWSPDRDAFYNSPLHF. Full variable domain (rest looked up from reference TRBV30 and TRBJ1-6): SQTIHQWPATLVQPVGSPLSLECTVEGTSNPNLYWYRQAAGRGLQLLFYSVGIGQISSEVPQNLSASRPQDRQFILSSKKLLLSDSGFYLCAWSPDRDAFYNSPLHFGNGTRLTVT.

This chain uses TRBV19 with TRBJ1-2, with D perhaps TRBD1 (6 bases). The ends were cut back, 5 bases at V and 3 bases at J, with 7 bases in the middle. The germline gives CDR1 LNHDA, CDR2 SQIVND (reference sequence). The CDR3 contains 12 residues. CDR3 residues: CASSAGDYGYTF. As DNA, the CDR3 is TGTGCCAGTAGTGCAGGGGACTATGGCTACACCTTC.

The CDR3 loop is CASSQYFGPYEQYF. The CDR3 region has the DNA TGCGCCAGCAGCCAATATTTCGGGCCCTACGAGCAGTACTTC. The J gene is TRBJ2-7, the V gene TRBV4-1; D uncertain. V was clipped by 2 bases and J by 2 bases, with 10 bases between them. Germline lookup yields CDR1 MGHRA and CDR2 YSYEKL. The CDR3 totals 14 residues.